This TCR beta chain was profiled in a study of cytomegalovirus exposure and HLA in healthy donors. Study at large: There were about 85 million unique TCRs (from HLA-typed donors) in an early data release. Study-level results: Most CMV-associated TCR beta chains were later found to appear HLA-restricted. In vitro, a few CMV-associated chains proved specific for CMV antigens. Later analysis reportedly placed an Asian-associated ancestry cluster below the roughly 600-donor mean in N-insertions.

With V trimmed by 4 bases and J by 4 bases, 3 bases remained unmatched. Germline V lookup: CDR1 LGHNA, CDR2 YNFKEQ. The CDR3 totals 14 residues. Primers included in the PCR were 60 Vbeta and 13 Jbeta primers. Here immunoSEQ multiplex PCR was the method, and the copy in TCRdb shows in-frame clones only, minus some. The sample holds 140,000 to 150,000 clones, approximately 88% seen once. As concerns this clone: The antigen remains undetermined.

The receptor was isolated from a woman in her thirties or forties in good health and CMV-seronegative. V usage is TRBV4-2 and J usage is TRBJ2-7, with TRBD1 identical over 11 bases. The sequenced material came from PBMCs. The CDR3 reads CASSLGQGAYEQYF. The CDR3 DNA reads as TGTGCCAGCAGCCTTGGACAGGGGGCATACGAGCAGTACTTC.